This TCR beta chain derives from a study of shared clonotypes between healthy human individuals. The junction had 17 bases not matched to a gene; V was cut back by 4 bases and J by 7 bases. The germline gives CDR1 SNHLY, CDR2 FYNNEI. This CDR3 has 17 amino acids. The method was immunoSEQ multiplex PCR; TCRdb's version includes in-frame clones alone and lacks a portion of them. The sample shows 450,000 to 500,000 clones, around 73% of them seen only once. Sequenced input: PBMCs. The J gene is TRBJ2-3, the V gene TRBV2; 7 bases line up with TRBD2. This TCR came from a woman between 40 and 50 years old in good health. Some clones in this sample may be carry-over from other donors' samples. Written as DNA, the CDR3 is TGTGCCAGCAGTGCAGGGCTCGGAGGGGAGGGCCTACATACGCAGTATTTT. Translated: CASSAGLGGEGLHTQYF.